Each of the 7 T cell receptor beta chains below was sequenced from the same sample in a study of T cells in Graves' hyperthyroidism and ophthalmopathy. RNA transcripts yielded amplified TCR beta CDR3 regions. The TCR CDR3 was amplified in a first-round RT-PCR using the HTBI primer set. From the multiplex PCR reads, TCRdb called clonotypes with MiXCR, one entry per CDR3 protein. The repertoire consists of roughly 330,000 distinct CDR3 sequences, with around 17% occurring once and the leading ten covering around 35%. The sequencing input was blood. The origin of the receptors is a man aged 25-45 years with Graves' hyperthyroidism.

The chain recombines TRBV10-1 with TRBJ2-2; D unresolved. Germline V gene data show CDR1 as WNHNN and CDR2 as SYGVQD (reference sequence). The CDR3 covers 12 residues. V dropped 3 bases and J dropped 6 bases, with 5 bases sitting between them. CDR3 protein: CASSEGPGELFF. The DNA of the CDR3 is TGCGCCAGCAGTGAAGGGCCCGGGGAGCTGTTTTTT.

At least ten counts were recorded for this clonotype. The J gene is TRBJ1-1, the V gene TRBV20-1; no definite D call. The germline gives CDR1 DFQATT, CDR2 SNEGSKA (reference sequence). This CDR3 is 12 amino acids long. V gave up 3 bases and J gave up 1 base, with 6 bases separating them. CDR3 in amino acids: CSARWPNTEAFF. The CDR3 nucleotides are TGCAGTGCTAGGTGGCCGAACACTGAAGCTTTCTTT.

The chain is built from TRBV13 and TRBJ2-3, with 11 bases lining up with TRBD2. The V gene end was trimmed by 4 bases and the J gene end by 6 bases; junction bases not matched to a gene: 6. The germline gives CDR1 PRHDT, CDR2 FYEKMQ (reference sequence). The CDR3 is 15 amino acids. The CDR3 nucleotides read TGTGCCAGCAGCTCAAGACTAGCGGGAAGGGATACGCAGTATTTT. Its translation: CASSSRLAGRDTQYF.

This clonotype was counted only a few times. The genes are TRBV2 and TRBJ2-1; TRBD2 matches at 8 bases. The length of the CDR3 is 13 residues. Germline V gene lookup returns CDR1 SNHLY and CDR2 FYNNEI. Trimming removed 7 bases from V and 8 bases from J; junction bases left unmatched: 7. CDR3 protein: CASNPGGPYEQFF. In DNA form, the CDR3 reads TGTGCCAGCAACCCGGGAGGGCCCTATGAGCAGTTCTTC. The full variable domain, completed using reference TRBV2 and TRBJ2-1, is EPEVTQTPSHQVTQMGQEVILRCVPISNHLYFYWYRQILGQKVEFLVSFYNNEISEKSEIFDDQFSVERPDGSNFTLKIRSTKLEDSAMYFCASNPGGPYEQFFGPGTRLTVL.

Of note for this clonotype: A much larger clone lies a single base off, so this may be a read error. The V call is TRBV28, the J call TRBJ2-3; D is perhaps TRBD2 (6 bases). In germline, CDR1 is MDHEN, CDR2 SYDVKM. The CDR3 length is 14 residues. DNA for the CDR3: TGTGCCAGCACCAAAATAGCGGTTCCAGATACGCGGTATTTT. It specifies CASTKIAVPDTRYF.

The chain is built from TRBV7-2 and TRBJ2-3; 7 bases map to TRBD2. The germline V gene has CDR1 SGHTA and CDR2 FQGNSA. The CDR3 is 13 amino acids. V trimming: 0 bases; J trimming: 10 bases; junction bases outside the gene matches: 4. Here the CDR3 reads CASSLAAGVAQYF. CDR3 bases: TGTGCCAGCAGCTTAGCGGCGGGGGTTGCGCAGTATTTT.

This clonotype was counted many times. The chain recombines TRBV6-6 with TRBJ2-7; D may match TRBD1 or TRBD2 (5 bases each). Germline V gene data show CDR1 as MNHNY and CDR2 as SVGAGI (reference sequence). The CDR3 is 15 amino acids. Trimming removed 0 bases from V and 1 base from J, with 10 bases in between. This CDR3 reads CASSYSGTESYEQYF. In DNA, the CDR3 is TGTGCCAGCAGTTACTCCGGGACGGAGTCCTACGAGCAGTACTTC.